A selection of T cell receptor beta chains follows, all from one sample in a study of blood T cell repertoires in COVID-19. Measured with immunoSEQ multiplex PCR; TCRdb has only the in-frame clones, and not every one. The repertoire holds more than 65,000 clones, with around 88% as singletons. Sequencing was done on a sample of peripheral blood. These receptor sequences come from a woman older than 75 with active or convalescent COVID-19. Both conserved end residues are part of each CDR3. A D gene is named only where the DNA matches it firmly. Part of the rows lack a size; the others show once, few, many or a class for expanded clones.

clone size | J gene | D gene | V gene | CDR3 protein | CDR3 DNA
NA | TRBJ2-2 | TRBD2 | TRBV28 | CASRPPSGLAGATTGELFF | TGTGCCAGCAGACCCCCCTCTGGACTAGCGGGGGCCACAACCGGGGAGCTGTTTTTT
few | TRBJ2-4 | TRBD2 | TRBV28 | CASSRSGTRGNIQYF | TGTGCCAGCAGCCGTAGCGGGACCCGAGGGAACATTCAGTACTTC
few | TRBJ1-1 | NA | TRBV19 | CASRQILNTEAFF | TGTGCCAGTAGACAGATCTTGAACACTGAAGCTTTCTTT
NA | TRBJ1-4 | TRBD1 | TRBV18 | CASSPGQGDGEKLFF | TGTGCCAGCTCACCCGGACAGGGGGATGGTGAAAAACTGTTTTTT
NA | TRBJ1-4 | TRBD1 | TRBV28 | CASYRTGGMEKLFF | TGTGCCAGTTACCGTACAGGGGGAATGGAAAAACTGTTTTTT
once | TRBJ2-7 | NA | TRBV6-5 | CASSYDRSYEQYF | TGTGCCAGCAGTTACGACAGGTCCTACGAGCAGTACTTC
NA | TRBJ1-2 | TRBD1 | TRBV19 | CASSTWDREKDYGYTF | TGTGCCAGTAGCACCTGGGACAGGGAAAAGGACTATGGCTACACCTTC
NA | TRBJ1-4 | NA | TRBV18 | CASSPVDRFNEKLFF | TGTGCCAGCTCCCCCGTGGACAGATTTAATGAAAAACTGTTTTTT
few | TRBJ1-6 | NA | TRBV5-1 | CASSRGGGTDSPLHF | TGCGCCAGCAGCCGAGGGGGAGGGACCGATTCACCCCTCCACTTT
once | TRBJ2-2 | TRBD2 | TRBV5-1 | CASSLSGRAGTGELFF | TGCGCCAGCAGCCTTAGCGGGAGGGCCGGAACCGGGGAGCTGTTTTTT
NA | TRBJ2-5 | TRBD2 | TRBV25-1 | CASSESGGREGPQETQYF | TGTGCCAGCAGTGAATCCGGAGGGAGGGAGGGGCCTCAAGAGACCCAGTACTTC
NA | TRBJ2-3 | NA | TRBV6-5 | CASSPPVASTDTQYF | TGTGCCAGCAGCCCCCCAGTAGCTAGCACAGATACGCAGTATTTT
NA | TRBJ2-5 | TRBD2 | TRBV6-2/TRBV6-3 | CASSYSTSGGGTQYF | TGTGCCAGCAGTTACTCGACTAGCGGGGGGGGGACCCAGTACTTC
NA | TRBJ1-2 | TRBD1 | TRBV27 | CASSLSETGGRLGYGYTF | TGTGCCAGCAGTTTATCCGAGACAGGGGGCAGATTAGGGTATGGCTACACCTTC
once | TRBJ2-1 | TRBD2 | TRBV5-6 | CASSLGQAGIYNEQFF | TGTGCCAGCAGCTTGGGCCAAGCGGGGATATACAATGAGCAGTTCTTC
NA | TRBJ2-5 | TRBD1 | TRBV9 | CASSPGQGEWETQYF | TGTGCCAGCAGCCCTGGACAGGGAGAGTGGGAGACCCAGTACTTC
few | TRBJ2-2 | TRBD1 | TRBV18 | CASSERQGTGELFF | TGTGCCAGCTCAGAAAGACAGGGCACCGGGGAGCTGTTTTTT
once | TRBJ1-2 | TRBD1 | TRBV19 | CASRQTGINYGYTF | TGTGCCAGCAGGCAGACAGGGATTAACTATGGCTACACCTTC
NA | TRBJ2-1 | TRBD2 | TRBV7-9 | CASNRVSGGLSSYNEQFF | TGTGCCAGCAATAGAGTCAGCGGGGGGCTAAGCTCCTACAATGAGCAGTTCTTC
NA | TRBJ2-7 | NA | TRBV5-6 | CASSLGQSSYEQYF | TGTGCCAGCAGCTTGGGACAGAGCTCCTACGAGCAGTACTTC
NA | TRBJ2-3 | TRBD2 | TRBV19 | CASSPQTSGGGYTQYF | TGTGCCAGTAGTCCCCAGACTAGCGGTGGGGGATATACGCAGTATTTT
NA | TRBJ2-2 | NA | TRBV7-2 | CASSSGQRIVGELFF | TGTGCCAGCAGCTCCGGACAAAGGATAGTAGGGGAGCTGTTTTTT
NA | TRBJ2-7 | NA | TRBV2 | CASSGNRGTYEQYF | TGTGCCAGCAGTGGTAATAGGGGAACCTACGAGCAGTACTTC
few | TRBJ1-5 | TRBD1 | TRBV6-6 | CATLPGTGGNQPQHF | TGTGCCACCCTTCCCGGGACAGGGGGCAATCAGCCCCAGCATTTT
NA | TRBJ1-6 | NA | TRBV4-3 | CASSQEVGAYNSPLHF | TGCGCCAGCAGCCAGGAGGTGGGGGCTTATAATTCACCCCTCCACTTT
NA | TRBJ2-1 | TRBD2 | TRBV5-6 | CASSGTTSGTNEQFF | TGTGCCAGCAGCGGAACGACTAGCGGGACAAATGAGCAGTTCTTC
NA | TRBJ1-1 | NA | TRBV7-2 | CASSPKQPTGGTEAFF | TGTGCCAGCAGCCCTAAACAACCGACAGGCGGCACTGAAGCTTTCTTT
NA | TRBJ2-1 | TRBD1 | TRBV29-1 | CSVEDARGRHNEQFF | TGCAGCGTTGAAGATGCCAGGGGGCGGCACAATGAGCAGTTCTTC
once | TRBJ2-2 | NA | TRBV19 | CASSINLVPGELFF | TGTGCCAGTAGTATAAACCTAGTCCCCGGGGAGCTGTTTTTT
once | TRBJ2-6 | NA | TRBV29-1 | CSVVSSGRSGANVLTF | TGCAGCGTTGTATCATCAGGGAGGTCTGGGGCCAACGTCCTGACTTTC
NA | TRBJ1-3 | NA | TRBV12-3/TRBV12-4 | CASSISMQGLYF | TGTGCCAGCAGTATTAGCATGCAGGGTTTATATTTT
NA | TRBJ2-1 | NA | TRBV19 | CASSLVIGVPYNEQFF | TGTGCCAGTAGTCTTGTTATCGGGGTTCCTTACAATGAGCAGTTCTTC
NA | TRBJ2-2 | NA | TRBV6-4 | CASSEEVNTGELFF | TGTGCCAGCAGTGAGGAGGTGAACACCGGGGAGCTGTTTTTT
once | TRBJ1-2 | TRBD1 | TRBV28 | CASSFPGQGIIDYGYTF | TGTGCCAGCAGTTTCCCGGGACAGGGGATCATCGACTATGGCTACACCTTC
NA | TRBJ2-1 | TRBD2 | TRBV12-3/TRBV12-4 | CASRAGGDEQFF | TGTGCCAGCAGAGCGGGAGGGGATGAGCAGTTCTTC
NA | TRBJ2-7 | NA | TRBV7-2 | CASSFKRGSSYEQYF | TGTGCCAGCAGCTTTAAGAGAGGGAGCTCCTACGAGCAGTACTTC
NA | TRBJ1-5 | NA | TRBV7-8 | CASSLRLTGYQPQHF | TGTGCCAGCAGCTTACGATTAACAGGGTATCAGCCCCAGCATTTT
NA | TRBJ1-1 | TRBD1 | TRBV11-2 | CASSLEGGSEAFF | TGTGCCAGCAGCTTAGAAGGGGGCTCTGAAGCTTTCTTT
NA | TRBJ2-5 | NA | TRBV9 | CASSTRGSSGETQYF | TGTGCCAGCAGCACGCGGGGCTCCTCCGGGGAGACCCAGTACTTC
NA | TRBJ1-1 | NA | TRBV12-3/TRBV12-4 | CASSLKGDTEAFF | TGTGCCAGCAGTTTGAAGGGGGACACTGAAGCTTTCTTT
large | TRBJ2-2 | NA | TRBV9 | CASKNRAGGELFF | TGTGCCAGCAAGAACAGGGCTGGCGGGGAGCTGTTTTTT
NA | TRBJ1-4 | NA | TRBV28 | CASSFMFGGNEKLFF | TGTGCCAGCAGTTTCATGTTCGGGGGTAATGAAAAACTGTTTTTT
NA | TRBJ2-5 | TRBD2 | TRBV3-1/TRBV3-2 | CASSQGTSGQETQYF | TGTGCCAGCAGCCAGGGGACTAGCGGACAAGAGACCCAGTACTTC
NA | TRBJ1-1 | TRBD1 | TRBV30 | CAWSTGAHGGEAFF | TGTGCCTGGAGCACAGGGGCACATGGCGGTGAAGCTTTCTTT
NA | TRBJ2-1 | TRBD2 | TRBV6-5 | CASRLGLAGGNEQFF | TGTGCCAGCAGATTAGGACTAGCGGGCGGCAATGAGCAGTTCTTC
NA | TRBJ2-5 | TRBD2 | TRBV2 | CARGSGTSGDRWRETQYF | TGTGCCAGGGGTAGCGGGACTAGCGGGGACCGATGGAGGGAGACCCAGTACTTC
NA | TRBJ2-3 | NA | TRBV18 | CASSPNRPSTDTQYF | TGTGCCAGCTCACCGAACAGACCAAGCACAGATACGCAGTATTTT
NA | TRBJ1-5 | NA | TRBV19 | CASSIRQHHSNQPQHF | TGTGCCAGTAGTATTCGACAGCATCATAGCAATCAGCCCCAGCATTTT
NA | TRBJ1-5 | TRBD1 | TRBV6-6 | CASSFLQGAYNQPQHF | TGTGCCAGCAGTTTCCTCCAGGGGGCCTACAATCAGCCCCAGCATTTT